The T cell receptor beta chain described here comes from a study of blood T cell repertoires in COVID-19 (dated by TCRdb to 2018 to 2021). For the study in its entirety: Samples covering the acute and convalescent phases of COVID-19 were provided by collaborators in the United States, Italy and Spain. The repertoires were released in a freely available public database intended as a resource for research on the immune response to SARS-CoV-2. A de-identified subject ID, COVID-19 status, age in years and sex were almost always included in the sample metadata. Where available, HLA class I and class II types were taken from metadata supplied by the sample provider and were not determined by assay-based typing. Samples came from the ongoing ImmuneRACE study (first 160 participants) plus 1,254 subjects from 6 global collaborators. The dataset comprised deeply sampled blood TCRbeta repertoires from subjects exposed to, actively infected with, or recovered from COVID-19. The prospective study material was composed of cDNA or gDNA derived from T cells, B-cell-depleted T cells, or PBMCs.

Participants in the prospective study were enrolled through a virtual design, were aged roughly 18 to 100 years, and lived in about 25 United States geographic areas. In the prospective study, cohorts were assigned on the basis of participant-reported clinical history obtained from a screening survey and a study questionnaire. Recovered participants in ImmuneRACE Cohort 3 were defined by two consecutive negative NP/OP PCR tests, clearance by a healthcare professional, or resolution of symptoms. In the prospective study, mobile phlebotomists collected whole blood, serum and a nasopharyngeal or oropharyngeal swab from each participant. Over a roughly two-month period, participants in the prospective study had the option of providing additional blood draws and questionnaires. Prospective study blood samples were shipped either frozen or at room temperature before DNA extraction. The immunoSEQ Assay, a bias-controlled multiplex PCR, was used to amplify TCRbeta CDR3 regions from genomic DNA. The study's processing was this. Within the assay, amplification of reference gene primers was used to estimate how many nucleated cells each sample contained. To quantify the absolute abundance of each unique TCRbeta CDR3 rearrangement, sequence reads were collapsed and filtered. Productive Simpson clonality was computed per sample as the square root of Simpson's diversity index over productive rearrangements. Not all clones reach the TCRdb copy of this immuneACCESS table, which keeps in-frame sequences only. Checked studies attribute under half of the gap to unresolved V genes and leave the rest unexplained. V and J calls and clone size are as listed in that table; D and trimming were resolved from the DNA. The sample records over 200,000 clones, 75% to 90% of which are singletons. The leading ten clones occupy roughly 1.2% of the sample.

The study at large found these results: The quantity of clinical and demographic metadata differed by source and by participant and was supplied without curation.

Notes on this clone: Its antigen remains unidentified. Base qualities are not provided; no much larger clone lies one nucleotide away.

V is pruned by 3 bases and J by 3 bases, leaving 7 bases of the junction without a gene match. CDR1 is given as KGHDR and CDR2 as SFDVKD, both from the germline V gene. Taken from cysteine to phenylalanine, the CDR3 has 16 residues. Only CDR3 DNA remains: 48 bases, in frame from the first base. This clonotype originated in a man aged 25 to 40 who had recovered from COVID-19. The chain was built from TRBV24-1 and TRBJ2-3; 8 junctional bases match TRBD2. The sample taken for sequencing was PBMCs or T cells enriched from blood (not recorded which). The nucleotide sequence is TGTGCCACCAGTGATCCAAGCGGGAGTGGGACAGATACGCAGTATTTT. Translated, this is CATSDPSGSGTDTQYF.